These T cell receptor beta chains were read from a single sample in a study of control samples from healthy donors and cancer patients. The protocol was immunoSEQ multiplex PCR, while the TCRdb copy is restricted to in-frame clones and leaves out a portion. The sample has about 70,000 clones; 85% to 95% are singletons. Sequencing input: blood. The receptors derive from a woman aged 25 to 39 in good health. The CDR3 runs from the conserved cysteine through the conserved F or W. The order of the fields is CDR3 protein, CDR3 DNA, clone size, D gene, J gene, V gene. The D gene is left open where the match is weak. The listing skips clone size in some rows; elsewhere it reads once, few, many or a size class.

cdr3_aa: CASSLDGVKYEQYF
cdr3_nt: TGTGCCAGCAGCTTAGATGGGGTAAAGTACGAGCAGTACTTC
clone_size: -
d_call: -
j_call: TRBJ2-7
v_call: TRBV11-2

cdr3_aa: CASSRGGTVNTEAFF
cdr3_nt: TGTGCCAGCAGCCGGGGGGGGACGGTGAACACTGAAGCTTTCTTT
clone_size: -
d_call: -
j_call: TRBJ1-1
v_call: TRBV13

cdr3_aa: CASSWGPDNEQFF
cdr3_nt: TGTGCCAGCAGCTGGGGACCAGACAATGAGCAGTTCTTC
clone_size: once
d_call: -
j_call: TRBJ2-1
v_call: TRBV7-9

cdr3_aa: CASQTGNSGNTIYF
cdr3_nt: TGTGCCAGTCAAACCGGGAACTCTGGAAACACCATATATTTT
clone_size: -
d_call: -
j_call: TRBJ1-3
v_call: TRBV5-6

cdr3_aa: CASRKEEDYGYTF
cdr3_nt: TGTGCCAGCAGGAAAGAAGAGGACTATGGCTACACCTTC
clone_size: -
d_call: -
j_call: TRBJ1-2
v_call: TRBV6-5

cdr3_aa: CASSQITSGETQYF
cdr3_nt: TGCGCCAGCAGCCAAATTACCAGCGGAGAGACCCAGTACTTC
clone_size: -
d_call: -
j_call: TRBJ2-5
v_call: TRBV4-1

cdr3_aa: CASSYSERTGGEQYF
cdr3_nt: TGTGCCAGCAGTTACTCGGAGCGGACAGGGGGCGAGCAGTACTTC
clone_size: -
d_call: TRBD1
j_call: TRBJ2-7
v_call: TRBV6-6

cdr3_aa: CASSPGAMNTGELFF
cdr3_nt: TGTGCCAGCAGTCCAGGGGCGATGAACACCGGGGAGCTGTTTTTT
clone_size: -
d_call: -
j_call: TRBJ2-2
v_call: TRBV27

cdr3_aa: CATSDSSGGITGELFF
cdr3_nt: TGTGCCACCAGTGATTCTAGCGGGGGAATCACCGGGGAGCTGTTTTTT
clone_size: -
d_call: TRBD2
j_call: TRBJ2-2
v_call: TRBV24-1

cdr3_aa: CASSPGEGANEKLFF
cdr3_nt: TGTGCCAGCTCACCAGGAGAGGGGGCGAATGAAAAACTGTTTTTT
clone_size: once
d_call: TRBD1
j_call: TRBJ1-4
v_call: TRBV18

cdr3_aa: CASSPGTGDYEQYF
cdr3_nt: TGTGCCAGCAGCCCCGGGACGGGAGACTACGAGCAGTACTTC
clone_size: -
d_call: -
j_call: TRBJ2-7
v_call: TRBV5-6

cdr3_aa: CSAGGDRNSYEQYF
cdr3_nt: TGCAGCGCTGGGGGGGACAGAAATTCCTACGAGCAGTACTTC
clone_size: -
d_call: -
j_call: TRBJ2-7
v_call: TRBV29-1

cdr3_aa: CAWKGGTGPSGELFF
cdr3_nt: TGTGCCTGGAAAGGGGGAACGGGACCGTCCGGGGAGCTGTTTTTT
clone_size: -
d_call: -
j_call: TRBJ2-2
v_call: TRBV30

cdr3_aa: CASSYSPRARGGYTF
cdr3_nt: TGTGCCAGCAGTTACTCGCCGAGGGCACGGGGTGGCTACACCTTC
clone_size: -
d_call: -
j_call: TRBJ1-2
v_call: TRBV6-5

cdr3_aa: CASSHKDRGQAGYGYTF
cdr3_nt: TGTGCCAGCAGCCATAAGGACAGGGGGCAGGCGGGTTATGGCTACACCTTC
clone_size: -
d_call: TRBD1
j_call: TRBJ1-2
v_call: TRBV14

cdr3_aa: CASSLGQGAYEQYF
cdr3_nt: TGCGCCAGCAGCCTGGGACAGGGGGCCTACGAGCAGTACTTC
clone_size: -
d_call: TRBD1
j_call: TRBJ2-7
v_call: TRBV5-1

cdr3_aa: CASSAPGTDTQYF
cdr3_nt: TGTGCCAGCAGCGCCCCAGGCACAGATACGCAGTATTTT
clone_size: -
d_call: -
j_call: TRBJ2-3
v_call: TRBV6-5

cdr3_aa: CASSQDRENEQFF
cdr3_nt: TGTGCCAGCAGTCAGGACAGGGAGAATGAGCAGTTCTTC
clone_size: -
d_call: TRBD1
j_call: TRBJ2-1
v_call: TRBV2

cdr3_aa: CASSVARGGELFF
cdr3_nt: TGCGCCAGCAGCGTGGCCCGAGGGGGGGAGCTGTTTTTT
clone_size: -
d_call: -
j_call: TRBJ2-2
v_call: TRBV5-1

cdr3_aa: CASSYPEGQGIETQYF
cdr3_nt: TGTGCCAGCAGTTACCCCGAGGGACAGGGGATTGAGACCCAGTACTTC
clone_size: -
d_call: TRBD1
j_call: TRBJ2-5
v_call: TRBV6-5

cdr3_aa: CASSQPQGGNTEAFF
cdr3_nt: TGTGCCAGCAGCCAACCCCAAGGTGGGAACACTGAAGCTTTCTTT
clone_size: -
d_call: -
j_call: TRBJ1-1
v_call: TRBV3-1/TRBV3-2

cdr3_aa: CASRLAYEQFF
cdr3_nt: TGTGCCAGCAGACTAGCGTATGAGCAGTTCTTC
clone_size: -
d_call: TRBD2
j_call: TRBJ2-1
v_call: TRBV28

cdr3_aa: CASSPPDRQETQYF
cdr3_nt: TGTGCCAGCAGCCCACCGGACAGACAAGAGACCCAGTACTTC
clone_size: once
d_call: -
j_call: TRBJ2-5
v_call: TRBV7-2

cdr3_aa: CASSQGQGAGFNYGYTF
cdr3_nt: TGTGCCAGCAGCCAAGGGCAGGGGGCCGGGTTTAACTATGGCTACACCTTC
clone_size: -
d_call: TRBD1
j_call: TRBJ1-2
v_call: TRBV3-1/TRBV3-2

cdr3_aa: CASRTLKGGSQETQYF
cdr3_nt: TGTGCCAGCAGGACCCTAAAGGGGGGGTCCCAAGAGACCCAGTACTTC
clone_size: -
d_call: -
j_call: TRBJ2-5
v_call: TRBV27

cdr3_aa: CASSELGAGYKAFF
cdr3_nt: TGCGCCAGCAGTGAGTTGGGTGCAGGATACAAAGCTTTCTTT
clone_size: -
d_call: -
j_call: TRBJ1-1
v_call: TRBV10-2

cdr3_aa: CGAGSYNSPLHF
cdr3_nt: TGCGGCGCCGGCAGTTATAATTCACCCCTCCACTTT
clone_size: few
d_call: -
j_call: TRBJ1-6
v_call: TRBV29-1

cdr3_aa: CASSTGVPGTGELFF
cdr3_nt: TGTGCCAGCAGCACAGGGGTCCCGGGTACCGGGGAGCTGTTTTTT
clone_size: -
d_call: TRBD1
j_call: TRBJ2-2
v_call: TRBV7-3

cdr3_aa: CASSDRTGRLVNTEAFF
cdr3_nt: TGTGCCAGCAGTGATCGGACAGGGCGGTTGGTGAACACTGAAGCTTTCTTT
clone_size: -
d_call: TRBD1
j_call: TRBJ1-1
v_call: TRBV2

cdr3_aa: CASSPSLIEQYF
cdr3_nt: TGTGCCAGCAGTCCCTCATTGATCGAGCAGTACTTC
clone_size: -
d_call: -
j_call: TRBJ2-7
v_call: TRBV7-9

cdr3_aa: CASSEWASSYEQYF
cdr3_nt: TGTGCCAGCAGTGAATGGGCAAGCTCCTACGAGCAGTACTTC
clone_size: once
d_call: -
j_call: TRBJ2-7
v_call: TRBV2

cdr3_aa: CASTQGEINYGYTF
cdr3_nt: TGCGCCAGCACCCAGGGGGAAATTAACTATGGCTACACCTTC
clone_size: -
d_call: TRBD1
j_call: TRBJ1-2
v_call: TRBV10-2

cdr3_aa: CASSGGQGPQETQYF
cdr3_nt: TGCGCCAGCAGCGGAGGACAGGGTCCGCAAGAGACCCAGTACTTC
clone_size: -
d_call: TRBD1
j_call: TRBJ2-5
v_call: TRBV5-1

cdr3_aa: CASRVGHTLGPQHF
cdr3_nt: TGTGCCAGCAGAGTTGGCCACACCCTCGGGCCCCAGCATTTT
clone_size: -
d_call: -
j_call: TRBJ1-5
v_call: TRBV28

cdr3_aa: CASRSTGDQGYTF
cdr3_nt: TGCGCCAGCAGATCCACTGGGGACCAAGGCTACACCTTC
clone_size: -
d_call: -
j_call: TRBJ1-2
v_call: TRBV23-1

cdr3_aa: CASSFLTSGYNEQFF
cdr3_nt: TGTGCCAGCAGCTTCCTGACTAGCGGATACAATGAGCAGTTCTTC
clone_size: -
d_call: TRBD2
j_call: TRBJ2-1
v_call: TRBV7-9

cdr3_aa: CASTSLGQGLNEKLFF
cdr3_nt: TGCGCCAGCACCTCTCTCGGACAGGGCCTTAATGAAAAACTGTTTTTT
clone_size: -
d_call: TRBD1
j_call: TRBJ1-4
v_call: TRBV4-1

cdr3_aa: CSAMSSDEQFF
cdr3_nt: TGCAGTGCTATGAGTTCAGATGAGCAGTTCTTC
clone_size: -
d_call: -
j_call: TRBJ2-1
v_call: TRBV20-1

cdr3_aa: CASSRSGGTYNEQFF
cdr3_nt: TGTGCCAGCAGCCGAAGCGGGGGGACCTACAATGAGCAGTTCTTC
clone_size: -
d_call: TRBD2
j_call: TRBJ2-1
v_call: TRBV3-1/TRBV3-2

cdr3_aa: CASSFGPLGGTF
cdr3_nt: TGTGCCAGCAGTTTTGGGCCATTGGGCGGCACCTTC
clone_size: -
d_call: -
j_call: TRBJ1-2
v_call: TRBV27

cdr3_aa: CSGDRANEQFF
cdr3_nt: TGCAGCGGGGACAGGGCAAATGAGCAGTTCTTC
clone_size: -
d_call: TRBD1
j_call: TRBJ2-1
v_call: TRBV29-1

cdr3_aa: CASSLLDPTGLTNSPLHF
cdr3_nt: TGTGCCAGCAGTTTACTGGACCCCACAGGTTTAACTAATTCACCCCTCCACTTT
clone_size: -
d_call: -
j_call: TRBJ1-6
v_call: TRBV27

cdr3_aa: CATSIGQGATAGELFF
cdr3_nt: TGTGCCACCAGCATAGGACAGGGCGCAACGGCCGGGGAGCTGTTTTTT
clone_size: -
d_call: TRBD1
j_call: TRBJ2-2
v_call: TRBV15

cdr3_aa: CALGPRNTEAFF
cdr3_nt: TGTGCCCTCGGGCCCCGGAACACTGAAGCTTTCTTT
clone_size: -
d_call: -
j_call: TRBJ1-1
v_call: TRBV30

cdr3_aa: CASSPKRGGDTGELFF
cdr3_nt: TGTGCCAGCAGCCCCAAGCGGGGGGGCGACACCGGGGAGCTGTTTTTT
clone_size: -
d_call: TRBD2
j_call: TRBJ2-2
v_call: TRBV14

cdr3_aa: CASSAPGQYYGYTF
cdr3_nt: TGTGCCAGCAGTGCACCGGGACAGTACTATGGCTACACCTTC
clone_size: -
d_call: TRBD1
j_call: TRBJ1-2
v_call: TRBV6-6

cdr3_aa: CASSLDRGINQPQHF
cdr3_nt: TGTGCCAGCAGTCTCGACAGGGGCATCAATCAGCCCCAGCATTTT
clone_size: -
d_call: TRBD1
j_call: TRBJ1-5
v_call: TRBV2

cdr3_aa: CATSDTQGAGDTQYF
cdr3_nt: TGTGCCACCAGTGATACCCAGGGTGCGGGGGATACGCAGTATTTT
clone_size: -
d_call: -
j_call: TRBJ2-3
v_call: TRBV24-1

cdr3_aa: CASSLGGSKIGYTF
cdr3_nt: TGTGCCAGCAGCTTGGGGGGTTCGAAAATCGGCTACACCTTC
clone_size: -
d_call: -
j_call: TRBJ1-2
v_call: TRBV5-8